This T cell receptor (beta chain) was found in a study of vaccination effects on CD4 cells after COVID-19. Points on this clone: Antigen unknown.

The CDR3 extends over 15 amino acids. Germline V lookup: CDR1 SGHRS, CDR2 YFSETQ. Trimming took 0 bases from V and 2 from J, leaving 8 bases between them. Clones were read by immunoSEQ multiplex PCR, and TCRdb kept only the in-frame ones, dropping some. The data show around 66,000 clones, roughly 76% seen once. Antigen-specific CD4+ T cells were expanded with viral peptide pools in the ViraFEST assay before sequencing. With more than nine days of culture completed, CD4+ T cells were isolated. Nucleocapsid antibody tests were negative, and the vaccine recipients had no prior SARS-CoV-2 infection. With roughly 9.5 ug/ml peptides and about 9.2 IU/ml IL-2, some 2 million PBMC per well were cultured. Half the medium was swapped for IL-2 medium on days 3 and 7. Findings of the study overall: Researchers report that only 1 of 255 vaccine-induced clones in healthy vaccinees cross-reacted with common cold coronaviruses.

The starting material was CD4+ T cells from PBMCs cultured with HCoV-OC43 spike peptides, obtained before COVID-19 vaccination. Stated subset: HCoV-OC43 spike overlapping peptide pool stimulation. This chain links TRBV5-1 with TRBJ2-2; unclear D gene. The sequence came from a human donor who received a COVID-19 vaccine. CDR3 in DNA: TGCGCCAGCAGCTTGGAAGGTTTTAACACCGGGGAGCTGTTTTTT. It yields the protein CASSLEGFNTGELFF.